What follows are 30 T cell receptor beta chains derived from one specimen sequenced in a study of shared clonotypes between healthy human individuals. Generated by immunoSEQ multiplex PCR, the TCRdb table keeps only in-frame clones and is missing some. The sample lists 190,000 or so clones, approximately 60% occurring once. Sequencing was carried out using memory CD4+ T cells sorted from blood. Subset reported: CD45RA-negative fraction. The receptor source for this set is a man younger than 45 in good health.

The rearrangement joins TRBV27 to TRBJ1-2; D unclear. The CDR3 is 15 residues long. Germline-derived CDR1 and CDR2 are MNHEY and SMNVEV (reference sequence). Trimming removed 5 bases from V and 2 bases from J, with 15 bases in between. The DNA for the CDR3 is TGTGCCAGCAGTCAACACCTGGGAGGGAACTATGGCTACACCTTC. This translates into CASSQHLGGNYGYTF.

V and J are TRBV7-2 and TRBJ1-5; no clear D. The CDR3 extends over 17 amino acids. V was trimmed by 2 bases and J by 2 bases, leaving 16 bases between them. Germline CDR1 is SGHTA and CDR2 is FQGNSA. The CDR3 here is CASSLRVSSIGNQPQHF. The CDR3 coding sequence is TGTGCCAGCAGCTTAAGGGTTAGCTCTATAGGCAATCAGCCCCAGCATTTT.

In its sample, this clone was seen a few times. The chain carries TRBV6-1 and TRBJ2-7; D gene unclear. The V end lost 6 bases, the J end lost 3 bases, and 15 bases lay between the germline ends. CDR3 length equals 14 residues. Germline CDR1 is MNHNS and CDR2 is SASEGT. CDR3 sequence: CASRGGTDFYEQYF. The DNA of the CDR3 is TGTGCCAGCAGGGGTGGAACAGACTTCTACGAGCAGTACTTC.

The chain carries TRBV5-4 and TRBJ1-1, with 7 bases matching TRBD1. CDR1 is SGHNT, CDR2 YYREEE, per germline (reference sequence). This CDR3 is 15 amino acids long. With 1 base clipped from V and 3 bases from J, the junction kept 6 bases outside the gene matches. The DNA of the CDR3 is TGTGCCAGCAGCTTGCGACAGGGTATGGACACTGAAGCTTTCTTT. Translation: CASSLRQGMDTEAFF.

The chain joins TRBV7-2 to TRBJ2-5; D is unresolved. Germline values: CDR1 SGHTA, CDR2 FQGNSA. With 2 bases removed from V and 4 bases from J, the gap between germline ends came to 8 bases. The CDR3 consists of 13 residues. Written as DNA, the CDR3 is TGTGCCAGCAGCTTAAGCGTCGGAGAGACCCAGTACTTC. Translated: CASSLSVGETQYF.

The chain employs TRBV7-2 and TRBJ2-5; tentatively, D is TRBD1 (5 bases). CDR1 and CDR2 from the germline V gene are SGHTA and FQGNSA. Trimming removed 1 base at V and 4 bases at J, with 13 bases between. There are 15 residues in the CDR3. DNA for the CDR3: TGTGCCAGCAGCTTAGTCTCAGGACATCCAGAGACCCAGTACTTC. Encoded protein: CASSLVSGHPETQYF. Supplemented by reference TRBV7-2 and TRBJ2-5, the full variable domain reads GAGVSQSPSNKVTEKGKDVELRCDPISGHTALYWYRQSLGQGLEFLIYFQGNSAPDKSGLPSDRFSAERTGGSVSTLTIQRTQQEDSAVYLCASSLVSGHPETQYFGPGTRLLVL.

V and J are TRBV5-4 and TRBJ2-5; 9 nucleotides align to TRBD2. The CDR3 runs to 18 residues. V dropped 1 base and J dropped 4; count of bases not matched to a gene: 14. CDR1 and CDR2 from the germline V gene are SGHNT and YYREEE (reference sequence). For the CDR3, the DNA is TGTGCCAGCAGCTTGTACAGGGGTGGTAGCGGGAGTTCAGAGACCCAGTACTTC. This gives the protein CASSLYRGGSGSSETQYF.

The V gene is TRBV14, the J gene TRBJ2-7, with 10 bases matching TRBD2. Trimming cost V 0 bases and J 5 bases; bases outside gene matches: 4. Germline CDR1 SGHDN, CDR2 FVKESK. This CDR3 region has 15 residues. CDR3 loop: CASSQERLAGNEQYF. For the CDR3, the DNA is TGTGCCAGCAGCCAAGAGAGACTAGCGGGCAACGAGCAGTACTTC.

The chain recombines TRBV6-1 with TRBJ1-1; tentative D call: TRBD1 (6 bases). Germline assignment: CDR1 MNHNS and CDR2 SASEGT. The CDR3 is made up of 14 amino acids. Trimming shortened V by 8 bases and J by 2 bases, and 15 bases separated the two germline ends. The CDR3 here is CASRSLDRNTEAFF. Here the CDR3 DNA reads TGTGCCAGCCGAAGCCTGGACAGAAACACTGAAGCTTTCTTT.

This clone is a singleton in its sample. The chain carries TRBV21-1 and TRBJ2-1. TRBV21-1 is a pseudogene locus. The CDR3 totals 20 residues. The CDR3 coding sequence is TGTGCCAGCAGCAAGGGGGAACGGGGAGACAGAAAAAGCTCCTACAATGAGCAGTTCTTC. Its protein product is CASSKGERGDRKSSYNEQFF.

The rearrangement joins TRBV11-3 to TRBJ2-1; 7 nucleotides agree with TRBD1. The germline gives CDR1 SGHNT, CDR2 YENEEA. V dropped 3 bases and J dropped 2; count of bases not matched to a gene: 1. The CDR3 consists of 14 residues. CDR3 region: CASSFQGAYNEQFF. Here the CDR3 DNA reads TGTGCCAGCAGCTTTCAGGGGGCCTACAATGAGCAGTTCTTC.

The rearrangement uses TRBV28 and TRBJ2-7; D call uncertain. Germline CDR1 MDHEN, CDR2 SYDVKM. Trimming left V 5 bases short and J 4 bases short, with 6 bases between. This CDR3 has 11 amino acids. The CDR3, as DNA: TGTGCCAGCAGTAGCAGGTACGAGCAGTACTTC. This encodes CASSSRYEQYF.

This chain uses TRBV27 with TRBJ2-7; D gene uncertain. The CDR3 is made up of 14 amino acids. In germline, CDR1 is MNHEY, CDR2 SMNVEV (reference sequence). Trimming stripped 5 bases from V and 3 bases from J, with 14 bases between. The CDR3 sequence is CASSPRWSGYEQYF. As DNA, the CDR3 is TGTGCCAGCAGTCCGCGGTGGAGTGGCTACGAGCAGTACTTC.

The J gene is TRBJ1-5, the V gene TRBV2, with D perhaps TRBD1 (5 bases). The V end was cut by 6 bases, the J end by 0 bases, with 9 bases between. There are 14 residues in the CDR3. CDR1 SNHLY and CDR2 FYNNEI come from the germline V gene. Here the CDR3 DNA reads TGTGCCAGCAGCCGACAGTATAGCAATCAGCCCCAGCATTTT. Amino acids: CASSRQYSNQPQHF.

This clone has at least ten counts. V is TRBV19 and J is TRBJ2-5; TRBD1 matches at 8 bases. V shed 4 bases, J shed 4 bases, and the junction held 5 bases outside the gene matches. This CDR3 has 14 amino acids. Germline CDR1 reads LNHDA; CDR2 reads SQIVND (reference sequence). In DNA form, the CDR3 reads TGTGCCAGTAGTACCACAGGGGGTGGAGAGACCCAGTACTTC. It codes for CASSTTGGGETQYF.

This clone was counted once. This chain joins TRBV6-5 and TRBJ2-7; unclear D gene. V shed 2 bases and J shed 2 bases, with 7 bases lying between them. Per germline, CDR1 MNHEY and CDR2 SVGAGI. The CDR3 has 13 residues. CDR3 bases: TGTGCCAGCAGTTACGCCAGTACCTACGAGCAGTACTTC. Amino acid sequence: CASSYASTYEQYF.

About this clone itself: At the DNA level, this CDR3 is encoded by other sequences in the same sample as well. The rearrangement joins TRBV6-5 to TRBJ2-7, with a possible D match to TRBD2 (6 bases). CDR3 length: 12 amino acids. Germline-derived CDR1 and CDR2 are MNHEY and SVGAGI. Trimming pared 6 bases from V and 1 base from J, leaving 7 bases between. The DNA for the CDR3 is TGTGCCAGCAGGGGGGGTTCCTACGAGCAGTACTTC. Translating gives CASRGGSYEQYF.

This chain joins TRBV7-2 and TRBJ2-7, with D unclear. V was cut by 1 base and J by 7 bases, with 14 bases left in between. The CDR3 length is 14 residues. Germline loops: CDR1 SGHTA, CDR2 FQGNSA. CDR3 protein: CASSLGRASIEQYF. CDR3 DNA sequence: TGTGCCAGCAGCTTAGGACGAGCCTCTATAGAGCAGTACTTC.

This clone was picked up one time. This rearrangement joins TRBV5-1 to TRBJ2-2; maybe TRBD1 (6 bases). The CDR3 runs to 15 residues. Germline-derived CDR1 and CDR2 are SGHRS and YFSETQ. The V gene lost 4 bases and the J gene lost 7 bases, with 17 bases spanning the gap. The CDR3 DNA reads TGCGCCAGCAGCCCGACAGGACCGGGTGGCGGGGAGCTGTTTTTT. Translated, it gives CASSPTGPGGGELFF. The full variable domain, in which reference TRBV5-1 and TRBJ2-2 provide the parts outside the CDR3, is KAGVTQTPRYLIKTRGQQVTLSCSPISGHRSVSWYQQTPGQGLQFLFEYFSETQRNKGNFPGRFSGRQFSNSRSEMNVSTLELGDSALYLCASSPTGPGGGELFFGEGSRLTVL.

This clone appeared a few times. The chain employs TRBV27 and TRBJ2-1; 9 bases are a match to TRBD1. The CDR3 consists of 16 residues. Germline V CDR1 and CDR2: MNHEY, SMNVEV (reference sequence). V was pared by 1 base and J by 2 bases, with 3 bases of the junction left unmatched. The CDR3 DNA reads as TGTGCCAGCAGTTTATTAGGGACAGGGACCTACAATGAGCAGTTCTTC. This translates into CASSLLGTGTYNEQFF.

This rearrangement joins TRBV6-1 to TRBJ1-1; D possibly corresponds to TRBD1 (6 bases). CDR1 is MNHNS and CDR2 is SASEGT in the germline V gene. V gave up 8 bases and J gave up 1 base, with 17 bases separating them. The CDR3 runs 15 residues. CDR3 sequence reads: CASGLWGGANTEAFF. The CDR3 DNA sequence: TGTGCCAGCGGCCTATGGGGGGGGGCGAACACTGAAGCTTTCTTT.

Comment on this clone: This likely traces to a read error, being one base from a far larger clone. The rearrangement links TRBV28 to TRBJ2-2; D is unresolved. Trimming took off 5 bases at V and 3 bases at J, with 16 bases between the two ends. Germline V lookup: CDR1 MDHEN, CDR2 SYDVKM. This CDR3 has 16 residues. The chain's CDR3 is CASSRRKTADTGELFF. The CDR3 bases are TGTGCCAGCAGTCGGCGGAAGACGGCGGACACCGGGGAGCTGTTTTTT.

The chain joins TRBV20-1 to TRBJ2-1; D gene uncertain. The V end was cut by 5 bases, the J end by 4 bases, with 6 bases between. Germline V CDR1 and CDR2: DFQATT, SNEGSKA (reference sequence). The length of the CDR3 is 11 residues. The chain's CDR3 is CSALVYNEQFF. CDR3 DNA sequence: TGCAGTGCTTTGGTTTACAATGAGCAGTTCTTC.

The CDR3 coding sequence is TGTGCCAGCAGCTTAGGCGACTACCTACCCACAGATACGCAGTATTTT. This sequence encodes CASSLGDYLPTDTQYF. The J gene is TRBJ2-3, the V gene TRBV7-8, with a tentative D call TRBD2 (5 bases). Germline V gene sequence: CDR1 SGHVS, CDR2 FQNEAQ. The CDR3 runs 16 residues. The V gene lost 1 base and the J gene lost 2 bases, with 13 bases spanning the gap.

The V and J genes are TRBV9 and TRBJ2-3; TRBD1 aligns across 7 bases. Losses at the gene ends were 0 bases for V and 3 bases for J; bases not matched to a gene: 13. CDR1 and CDR2 (germline): SGDLS, YYNGEE. This CDR3 has 18 residues. CDR3 protein: CASSVATLTRTGTDTQYF. Written as DNA, the CDR3 is TGTGCCAGCAGCGTAGCTACGTTAACACGGACAGGTACAGATACGCAGTATTTT.

The gene calls are TRBV7-3 and TRBJ2-6; D remains unclear. Trimming removed 1 base from V and 11 bases from J, with 6 bases in between. Germline lookup yields CDR1 SGHTA and CDR2 FQGTGA. This CDR3 is built from 12 residues. CDR3 loop: CASSLSGDVLTF. CDR3 DNA: TGTGCCAGCAGCTTAAGTGGGGACGTCCTGACTTTC.

This chain links TRBV13 with TRBJ2-6; D remains ambiguous. Trimming took 6 bases from V and 0 from J, leaving 15 bases between them. This CDR3 spans 17 amino acids. Germline CDR1 reads PRHDT; CDR2 reads FYEKMQ (reference sequence). The CDR3 region is CASSSRGLTSGANVLTF. The CDR3 bases are TGTGCCAGCAGTTCCCGAGGCTTAACCTCTGGGGCCAACGTCCTGACTTTC.

The V gene is TRBV7-1, the J gene TRBJ2-3, with 9 bases identical to TRBD1. TRBV7-1 counts as an open reading frame of uncertain function. V shed 5 bases and J 14 bases; nucleotides not matched to a gene: 8. The CDR3 covers 12 residues. CDR3 nucleotide sequence: TGTGCCAGCAGCCTCGACAGGGGGAGAGGGTATTTT. It yields the protein CASSLDRGRGYF.

The table lists this clone with a count of one. The CDR3 sequence: CASSLVPDQETQYF. In DNA form, the CDR3 reads TGCGCCAGCAGCTTGGTTCCGGATCAAGAGACCCAGTACTTC. The chain joins TRBV5-1 to TRBJ2-5; D uncertain. Germline values: CDR1 SGHRS, CDR2 YFSETQ. The CDR3 runs to 14 residues. V was pared by 0 bases and J by 2 bases, with 8 bases between.

In its sample, this clone was seen a few times. The J gene is TRBJ2-7, the V gene TRBV7-2, with 7 bases that match TRBD2. Germline lookup yields CDR1 SGHTA and CDR2 FQGNSA. The V and J ends lost 3 bases and 2 bases, in that order; junction bases with no gene match: 4. This CDR3 spans 14 amino acids. The CDR3 bases are TGTGCCAGCAGCTTTTTAGCGGGCCCCTACGAGCAGTACTTC. It is translated as CASSFLAGPYEQYF. The full variable domain, its missing parts supplied by reference TRBV7-2 and TRBJ2-7, is GAGVSQSPSNKVTEKGKDVELRCDPISGHTALYWYRQSLGQGLEFLIYFQGNSAPDKSGLPSDRFSAERTGGSVSTLTIQRTQQEDSAVYLCASSFLAGPYEQYFGPGTRLTVT.